Below are 23 T cell receptor beta chains sequenced from a single sample in a study of graft-versus-host responses after intestinal transplantation. These receptors' antigens are unknown. Here immunoSEQ multiplex PCR was the method, and the copy in TCRdb shows in-frame clones only, minus some. Here the sample spans about 71,000 clones, about 90% being singletons. The input for sequencing was unstimulated CD8+ T cells sorted from spleen or lymph node cells, taken before intestinal transplant. These receptors came from a human donor who received an intestinal transplant.

This clone was seen once. The chain joins TRBV13 to TRBJ2-5, with 14 bases identical to TRBD2. Germline-derived CDR1 and CDR2 are PRHDT and FYEKMQ (reference sequence). The CDR3 length is 17 residues. V shed 5 bases and J 6 bases; nucleotides not matched to a gene: 11. CDR3 loop: CASSRTSGGPGGKTQYF. CDR3 in DNA: TGTGCCAGCAGCCGGACTAGCGGGGGGCCGGGGGGGAAGACCCAGTACTTC. Full variable domain (rest looked up from reference TRBV13 and TRBJ2-5): AAGVIQSPRHLIKEKRETATLKCYPIPRHDTVYWYQQGPGQDPQFLISFYEKMQSDKGSIPDRFSAQQFSDYHSELNMSSLELGDSALYFCASSRTSGGPGGKTQYFGPGTRLLVL.

The chain uses TRBV7-2 and TRBJ2-2; 8 bases are shared with TRBD2. Germline assignment: CDR1 SGHTA and CDR2 FQGNSA. The CDR3 is 14 amino acids. J was trimmed by 4 bases and V by 8 bases; bases with no gene match: 6. CDR3 nucleotide sequence: TGTGCCAGCCGGGAGGGGATGTCCACCGGGGAGCTGTTTTTT. This encodes CASREGMSTGELFF.

The rearrangement joins TRBV9 to TRBJ1-1, with D possibly matching TRBD1 (5 bases). The germline gives CDR1 SGDLS, CDR2 YYNGEE. This CDR3 contains 14 residues. V lost 5 bases to trimming and J lost 8 bases, with 19 bases between them. DNA of the CDR3: TGTGCCAGCAGTGAATTGATTCCCCAGGGAGAAGCTTTCTTT. It codes for CASSELIPQGEAFF.

The chain uses TRBV4-2 and TRBJ1-1; tentatively, D is TRBD1 (6 bases). The germline CDR1 and CDR2 sequences are LGHNA and YNFKEQ. The CDR3 length is 15 residues. Deletions cut 6 bases from V and 4 bases from J, with 18 bases between. CDR3 DNA: TGTGCCAGCAGATCTGAGGGAGGGGGGGGCACTGAAGCTTTCTTT. This gives the protein CASRSEGGGGTEAFF.

The V and J genes are TRBV27 and TRBJ2-6; TRBD2 might be the D (6 bases). Germline V CDR1 and CDR2: MNHEY, SMNVEV (reference sequence). V was cut by 0 bases and J by 5 bases, with 14 bases left in between. The CDR3 spans 17 residues. As DNA, the CDR3 is TGTGCCAGCAGTTTATCGGGGGACTCGCCTTGGGCCAACGTCCTGACTTTC. Translated: CASSLSGDSPWANVLTF.

This rearrangement joins TRBV11-2 to TRBJ2-2; TRBD2 matches at 7 bases. CDR1 SGHAT and CDR2 FQNNGV come from the germline V gene. V lost 8 bases to trimming and J lost 4 bases; unmatched junction nucleotides: 10. The CDR3 is 15 amino acids. The chain's CDR3 is CASEPGGYITGELFF. DNA of the CDR3: TGTGCCAGCGAGCCCGGGGGGTATATCACCGGGGAGCTGTTTTTT.

This sequence joins TRBV7-2 and TRBJ1-2; the D is unclear. Germline values: CDR1 SGHTA, CDR2 FQGNSA. CDR3 length equals 15 residues. The V end was cut by 3 bases, the J end by 1 base, with 12 bases between. CDR3: CASSFSFASNYGYTF. CDR3 coding DNA: TGTGCCAGCAGCTTTTCGTTTGCCAGTAACTATGGCTACACCTTC.

The rearrangement joins TRBV19 to TRBJ2-3; the D gene is possibly TRBD1 (5 bases). The V and J ends lost 3 bases and 6 bases respectively, with 7 bases between them. This CDR3 is built from 12 residues. Looked up from germline, CDR1 is LNHDA and CDR2 is SQIVND (reference sequence). The CDR3 DNA reads TGTGCCAGTAGTATGTCAGGGGATACGCAGTATTTT. Translated: CASSMSGDTQYF.

The genes are TRBV6-4 and TRBJ2-1; TRBD1 agrees at 9 bases. V was pared by 3 bases and J by 8 bases, with 5 bases of the junction left unmatched. The CDR3 length is 14 residues. Looked up from germline, CDR1 is MRHNA and CDR2 is SNTAGT. The CDR3 region is CASSDGTGLDEQFF. The CDR3 DNA reads as TGTGCCAGCAGTGATGGGACAGGGTTGGATGAGCAGTTCTTC.

This clone was detected only once. The chain has TRBV6-5 and TRBJ1-1, with a possible D match to TRBD1 (6 bases). Germline CDR1 MNHEY, CDR2 SVGAGI. V lost 0 bases and J lost 3, with 8 bases in between. The CDR3 totals 14 residues. CDR3 residues: CASSYSTGDTEAFF. In DNA, the CDR3 is TGTGCCAGCAGTTACTCGACAGGAGACACTGAAGCTTTCTTT.

The V and J genes are TRBV6-6 and TRBJ2-5; possibly TRBD2 for D (5 bases). The J call is doubtful: the DNA matches TRBJ2-7 better. Germline V gene sequence: CDR1 MNHNY, CDR2 SVGAGI (reference sequence). The CDR3 totals 11 residues. In DNA form, the CDR3 reads TGTGCCAGCAGCCGGGGTGGCGAGCAGTACTTC. Translated, it gives CASSRGGEQYF.

The chain links TRBV7-8 to TRBJ1-1; no reliable D call. Trimming removed 3 bases at V and 11 bases at J, with 16 bases between. The CDR3 runs 13 residues. CDR1 and CDR2 (germline): SGHVS, FQNEAQ. The CDR3 bases are TGTGCCAGCAGCTTGGCCACGGAGCGCTGGGCTTTCTTT. It codes for CASSLATERWAFF.

The chain couples TRBV9 to TRBJ1-6, with 7 bases fitting TRBD1. After removal of 6 bases from V and 10 bases from J, the junction contained 10 bases not matched to a gene. The CDR3 runs to 14 residues. CDR1 is SGDLS and CDR2 is YYNGEE in the germline V gene. Here the CDR3 DNA reads TGTGCCAGCAACAGACAGGGAGAGCGGTCACCCCTCCACTTT. Its protein product is CASNRQGERSPLHF.

The V and J genes are TRBV6-5 and TRBJ1-5; no reliable D call. Germline V gene sequence: CDR1 MNHEY, CDR2 SVGAGI. This CDR3 comprises 13 residues. Trimming stripped 0 bases from V and 7 bases from J, with 7 bases between. The CDR3 nucleotides read TGTGCCAGCAGTTACTCGAATGGCCAGCCCCAGCATTTT. Protein: CASSYSNGQPQHF.

The chain combines TRBV6-1 with TRBJ2-7; a weak D match, TRBD1 (5 bases). V was trimmed by 3 bases and J by 3 bases, leaving 9 bases between them. The germline V gene encodes CDR1 MNHNS and CDR2 SASEGT. The length of the CDR3 is 13 residues. CDR3 amino acids: CASSEIDSYEQYF. CDR3 bases: TGTGCCAGCAGTGAGATTGACAGCTACGAGCAGTACTTC.

This clone has a handful of counts. Within the sample, other DNA sequences also encode this same CDR3. This sequence joins TRBV27 and TRBJ2-3, with TRBD1 matching over 8 bases. V lost 5 bases and J lost 1; bases outside the gene matches: 5. The CDR3 runs 15 residues. CDR1 is MNHEY, CDR2 SMNVEV, per germline (reference sequence). In DNA, the CDR3 is TGTGCCAGCAGTCAAGGACAGGGACGCACAGATACGCAGTATTTT. This translates into CASSQGQGRTDTQYF.

The chain links TRBV4-2 to TRBJ2-1; unclear D gene. Germline loops: CDR1 LGHNA, CDR2 YNFKEQ. This CDR3 is 16 amino acids long. V gave up 2 bases and J gave up 0 bases, with 11 bases separating them. The DNA of the CDR3 is TGTGCCAGCAGCCAATCTCCCCTTCTCTCCTACAATGAGCAGTTCTTC. Translating gives CASSQSPLLSYNEQFF.

This clone was counted once. As DNA, the CDR3 is TGTGCCAGCAGCTTAGCCCCTAGCGGGGACACCGGGGAGCTGTTTTTT. It is translated as CASSLAPSGDTGELFF. The chain is built from TRBV7-6 and TRBJ2-2, with 9 bases aligning to TRBD2. Trimming removed 0 bases from V and 3 bases from J; junction bases left unmatched: 2. Germline V gene lookup returns CDR1 SGHVS and CDR2 FNYEAQ. The CDR3 length is 16 residues.

The chain combines TRBV5-4 with TRBJ2-5, with a possible D match to TRBD2 (7 bases). V was cut by 0 bases and J by 4 bases, with 13 bases left in between. Germline CDR1 reads SGHNT; CDR2 reads YYREEE (reference sequence). CDR3 length: 15 residues. CDR3 region: CASSLVGGAGETQYF. The CDR3 nucleotides read TGTGCCAGCAGCTTGGTTGGGGGGGCCGGAGAGACCCAGTACTTC.

V gene TRBV11-2 combines with J gene TRBJ1-1; 9 bases align to TRBD1. Trimming cost V 8 bases and J 7 bases; bases outside gene matches: 5. Germline V gives CDR1 SGHAT, CDR2 FQNNGV. This CDR3 has 12 amino acids. The CDR3 region is CASGTGNREAFF. CDR3 nucleotides: TGTGCCAGCGGGACAGGGAACCGTGAAGCTTTCTTT. The full variable domain, rest sourced from reference TRBV11-2 and TRBJ1-1, is EAGVAQSPRYKIIEKRQSVAFWCNPISGHATLYWYQQILGQGPKLLIQFQNNGVVDDSQLPKDRFSAERLKGVDSTLKIQPAKLEDSAVYLCASGTGNREAFFGQGTRLTVV.

The rearrangement uses TRBV6-5 and TRBJ1-3; 7 nucleotides line up with TRBD1. Germline trimming cut 4 bases from V and 1 base from J; bases unmatched to any gene: 7. CDR1 is MNHEY, CDR2 SVGAGI, per germline. The CDR3 length is 16 residues. The CDR3 DNA reads TGTGCCAGCAGTTCGACAGGGCAGTTGTCTGGAAACACCATATATTTT. Protein sequence: CASSSTGQLSGNTIYF.

The gene calls are TRBV20-1 and TRBJ1-2; possibly TRBD1 for D (6 bases). CDR3 length: 11 amino acids. Germline V gene data show CDR1 as DFQATT and CDR2 as SNEGSKA (reference sequence). CDR3 DNA: TGCAGCGCCAGGGGAATTTATGGCTACACCTTC. Translating gives CSARGIYGYTF.

The V call is TRBV19, the J call TRBJ2-5, with TRBD2 matching over 9 bases. The J call is doubtful: the DNA matches TRBJ2-7 better. CDR1 is LNHDA, CDR2 SQIVND, per germline (reference sequence). The length of the CDR3 is 14 residues. CDR3 sequence (DNA): TGTGCCAGTAGTTTTAGCGGGAGCTCCTACGAGCAGTACTTC. Translating it yields CASSFSGSSYEQYF.